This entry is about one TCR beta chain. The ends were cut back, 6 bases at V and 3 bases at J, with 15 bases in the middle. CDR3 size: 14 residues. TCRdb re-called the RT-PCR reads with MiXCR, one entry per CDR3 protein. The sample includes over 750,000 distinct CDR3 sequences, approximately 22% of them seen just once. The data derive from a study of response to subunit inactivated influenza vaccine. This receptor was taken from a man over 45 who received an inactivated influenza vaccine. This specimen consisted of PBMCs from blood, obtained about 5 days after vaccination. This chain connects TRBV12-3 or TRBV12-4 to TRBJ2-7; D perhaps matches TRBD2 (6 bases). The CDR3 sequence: CASSRGDGDYEQYF. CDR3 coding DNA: TGTGCCAGCAGCCGCGGGGACGGAGACTACGAGCAGTACTTC.